This T cell receptor (beta chain) came from a study of CD8 T cells in Susac syndrome. The RNA, about 0.45 to 1 ug, was put through reverse transcription using random hexamers. Amplification of TCR beta CDR3 by immunoSEQ multiplex PCR spanned 54 Vbeta and 13 Jbeta. TCRdb passed the immunoSEQ multiplex PCR reads through MiXCR, listing each CDR3 protein once. The data show approximately 76,000 distinct CDR3 sequences, about 95% seen once. With respect to this clonotype: What it binds is unknown.

Whole-study findings and limits: The study recognized that the number of individuals in its TCR sequencing and HLA analysis was relatively small.

Germline V gene lookup returns CDR1 DFQATT and CDR2 SNEGSKA (reference sequence). The CDR3 has 15 residues. V was pared by 1 base and J by 9 bases, with 19 bases between. The receptor's source is a human donor with multiple sclerosis. This rearrangement joins TRBV20-1 to TRBJ2-1, with D unclear. Sequenced material: CD8+ T cells from PBMCs. The CDR3 nucleotides read TGCAGTGCTAGAGCATCCCGGACCACCTACGGTGAGCAGTTCTTC. It specifies CSARASRTTYGEQFF.